Each of the 32 T cell receptor beta chains below was sequenced from the same sample in a study of T cell responses to AZD1222 COVID-19 vaccine. Libraries were prepared by immunoSEQ multiplex PCR; TCRdb keeps only in-frame clonotypes and omits some of them. In the table there are about 150,000 clones, about 87% of which are singletons. Here the sequenced sample was peripheral blood, taken on day 0 of AZD1222 vaccination. The receptor set was obtained from an adult in good health.

The chain links TRBV29-1 to TRBJ1-2, with 9 bases identical to TRBD1. The junction had 10 bases not matched to a gene; V was cut back by 7 bases and J by 4 bases. CDR1 and CDR2 from the germline V gene are SQVTM and ANQGSEA. The CDR3 is 14 amino acids. In DNA, the CDR3 is TGCAGCGCGGTGGGGACAGGGAGCAGCTATGGCTACACCTTC. Amino acids: CSAVGTGSSYGYTF.

This rearrangement joins TRBV12-5 to TRBJ1-1; D may be TRBD1 (5 bases). V was trimmed by 5 bases and J by 6 bases, leaving 10 bases between them. CDR3 length: 12 amino acids. Per germline, CDR1 LGHNT and CDR2 FRNRAP. CDR3 sequence (DNA): TGTGCTAGTGGTAAGGACATACCTGAAGCTTTCTTT. This encodes CASGKDIPEAFF.

This clone was seen only once. This chain uses TRBV6-5 with TRBJ1-5; no clear D gene. Trimming stripped 7 bases from V and 2 bases from J, with 6 bases between. CDR1 is MNHEY, CDR2 SVGAGI, per germline. This CDR3 is 12 amino acids long. The CDR3, as DNA: TGTGCCAGCACCGGCGGCAATCAGCCCCAGCATTTT. Its protein product is CASTGGNQPQHF.

In the case of this clone: The sample contains more than one DNA sequence encoding this CDR3. The J gene is TRBJ1-5, the V gene TRBV6-6; no clear D gene. Germline V gene data show CDR1 as MNHNY and CDR2 as SVGAGI (reference sequence). This CDR3 is built from 13 residues. V was pared by 5 bases and J by 4 bases, with 9 bases between. CDR3: CASSPGANQPQHF. The CDR3, as DNA: TGTGCCAGCAGTCCAGGAGCGAATCAGCCCCAGCATTTT.

V gene TRBV4-2 combines with J gene TRBJ2-7; weak D call: TRBD1 (5 bases). The CDR3 loop spans 14 amino acids. Between the trimmed V and J ends, which lost 1 base and 3 bases, there was a span of 10 bases. CDR1 and CDR2 from the germline V gene are LGHNA and YNFKEQ. This CDR3 reads CASSQAVQGYEQYF. Written as DNA, the CDR3 is TGTGCCAGCAGCCAAGCCGTGCAGGGCTACGAGCAGTACTTC.

The gene calls are TRBV6-1 and TRBJ2-7; perhaps TRBD1 as D (5 bases). V was clipped by 7 bases and J by 3 bases, with 13 bases between them. CDR3 length: 13 residues. Per the germline V gene, CDR1 is MNHNS and CDR2 is SASEGT. The CDR3 coding sequence is TGTGCCAGCACCCGGCCACAGGACTACGAGCAGTACTTC. Its translation is CASTRPQDYEQYF.

For this clone: Different DNA sequences within this sample yield the same CDR3. CDR3 in DNA: TGTGCCAGCAGCCGCGGACAGATGAACACTGAAGCTTTCTTT. It is translated as CASSRGQMNTEAFF. The gene calls are TRBV7-9 and TRBJ1-1, with a tentative D call TRBD1 (6 bases). The germline V gene has CDR1 SEHNR and CDR2 FQNEAQ (reference sequence). The CDR3 is 14 amino acids. V gave up 5 bases and J gave up 0 bases, with 10 bases separating them.

This clone appeared a single time. The chain recombines TRBV6-5 with TRBJ1-1; D gene unclear. CDR1 and CDR2 from the germline V gene are MNHEY and SVGAGI. This CDR3 spans 13 amino acids. V dropped 6 bases and J dropped 2 bases, with 10 bases sitting between them. CDR3 sequence (DNA): TGTGCCAGCAGGGTAACAGAAAACACTGAAGCTTTCTTT. Its translation is CASRVTENTEAFF.

This clone showed up just once. V and J are TRBV24-1 and TRBJ2-2; D possibly corresponds to TRBD2 (5 bases). The CDR3 loop spans 15 amino acids. Germline lookup yields CDR1 KGHDR and CDR2 SFDVKD. The germline V and J ends were trimmed by 5 bases and 2 bases, with 11 bases remaining between them. This CDR3 reads CATSGRLPNTGELFF. Written as DNA, the CDR3 is TGTGCCACCAGTGGGCGACTACCTAACACCGGGGAGCTGTTTTTT.

The V call is TRBV2, the J call TRBJ1-5; TRBD1 aligns across 9 bases. This CDR3 region has 14 residues. The V and J ends lost 6 bases and 6 bases, in that order; junction bases with no gene match: 6. Germline V gene sequence: CDR1 SNHLY, CDR2 FYNNEI. The CDR3 DNA follows: TGTGCCAGCAGAATACAGGGGGCAGGTCAGCCCCAGCATTTT. Protein product: CASRIQGAGQPQHF.

The gene calls are TRBV3-1 (or the pseudogene TRBV3-2) and TRBJ2-1; D ambiguous. The germline gives CDR1 LGHDT, CDR2 YNNKEL (reference sequence). V lost 1 base to trimming and J lost 0 bases, with 7 bases between them. CDR3 size: 15 residues. The CDR3 sequence: CASSQGPVSYNEQFF. CDR3 bases: TGTGCCAGCAGCCAAGGACCTGTCTCCTACAATGAGCAGTTCTTC.

The rearrangement uses TRBV29-1 and TRBJ2-3; D remains unclear. Germline-derived CDR1 and CDR2 are SQVTM and ANQGSEA. This CDR3 region has 12 residues. V shed 4 bases and J shed 2 bases, with 7 bases lying between them. The CDR3 loop reads CSVAPDTDTQYF. The CDR3, as DNA: TGCAGCGTTGCCCCAGACACAGATACGCAGTATTTT.

In this sample, this clone turned up a few times. This rearrangement joins TRBV7-2 to TRBJ2-5; 7 bases are a match to TRBD1. This CDR3 has 14 residues. Germline V gives CDR1 SGHTA, CDR2 FQGNSA. V dropped 5 bases and J dropped 4; count of bases not matched to a gene: 7. CDR3 DNA sequence: TGTGCCAGCAGCAACCGACAGGGTGGAGAGACCCAGTACTTC. The encoded protein is CASSNRQGGETQYF.

The chain has TRBV6-1 and TRBJ2-7; either TRBD1 or TRBD2 may fit D (5 bases each). The CDR3 is 13 residues long. Per germline, CDR1 MNHNS and CDR2 SASEGT. V dropped 9 bases and J dropped 2 bases, with 14 bases sitting between them. The CDR3 region has the DNA TGTGCCAGTATAAATGAGGGGACCTACGAGCAGTACTTC. Translating gives CASINEGTYEQYF.

The chain uses TRBV9 and TRBJ2-7, with 10 bases matching TRBD1. This CDR3 is 15 amino acids long. Germline V lookup: CDR1 SGDLS, CDR2 YYNGEE. Losses at the gene ends were 3 bases for V and 5 bases for J; bases not matched to a gene: 8. The DNA of the CDR3 is TGTGCCAGCAGCGATTCGACAGGGGGCCGGGACGAGCAGTACTTC. Translated: CASSDSTGGRDEQYF.

The chain has TRBV3-1 (or the pseudogene TRBV3-2) and TRBJ1-2, with D possibly being TRBD1 (5 bases). In germline, CDR1 is LGHDT, CDR2 YNNKEL (reference sequence). The CDR3 contains 16 residues. Trimming stripped 1 base from V and 1 base from J, with 13 bases between. In DNA form, the CDR3 reads TGTGCCAGCAGCCAAGTGTCGGGGCCCAATAACTATGGCTACACCTTC. Translating gives CASSQVSGPNNYGYTF.

The chain couples TRBV2 to TRBJ2-3; tentatively, D is TRBD2 (6 bases). The CDR3 is made up of 14 amino acids. V lost 6 bases to trimming and J lost 2 bases, with 12 bases between them. The V gene's germline CDR1 is SNHLY and CDR2 FYNNEI. CDR3 bases: TGTGCCAGCAGAGCGACTAGGATCACAGATACGCAGTATTTT. It yields the protein CASRATRITDTQYF.

This clone was detected ten times or more. The chain joins TRBV6-4 to TRBJ1-3; D call uncertain. V was cut by 8 bases and J by 0 bases, with 14 bases left in between. The CDR3 is 15 residues long. Germline assignment: CDR1 MRHNA and CDR2 SNTAGT. The CDR3 DNA is TGTGCCAGCGCCGAGGATTCCACCTCTGGAAACACCATATATTTT. It encodes CASAEDSTSGNTIYF.

The chain recombines TRBV2 with TRBJ1-4; a weak D match, TRBD1 (6 bases). Trimming left V 6 bases short and J 8 bases short, with 16 bases between. Germline loops: CDR1 SNHLY, CDR2 FYNNEI. The CDR3 is 14 residues long. CDR3 bases: TGTGCCAGCAGGGAGGACAGTTTGGCCGAAAAACTGTTTTTT. Translation gives CASREDSLAEKLFF.

The V call is TRBV5-8, the J call TRBJ1-2; possibly TRBD1 for D (6 bases). Germline CDR1 is SGHTS and CDR2 is YDEGEE. The V and J ends lost 4 bases and 0 bases respectively, with 13 bases between them. This CDR3 is built from 15 residues. As DNA, the CDR3 is TGTGCCAGCAGCCCCGGACAGAGAACTAACTATGGCTACACCTTC. It is translated as CASSPGQRTNYGYTF. Based on the CDR3 plus reference TRBV5-8 and TRBJ1-2, the full variable domain is EAGVTQSPTHLIKTRGQQATLRCSPISGHTSVYWYQQALGLGLQFLLWYDEGEERNRGNFPPRFSGRQFPNYSSELNVNALELEDSALYLCASSPGQRTNYGYTFGSGTRLTVV.

The chain combines TRBV15 with TRBJ2-5; TRBD1 aligns across 9 bases. Germline V gives CDR1 LNHNV, CDR2 YYDKDF (reference sequence). The CDR3 extends over 15 amino acids. Losses at the gene ends were 3 bases for V and 4 bases for J; bases not matched to a gene: 6. The CDR3 nucleotides read TGTGCCACCAGCAGGCAAACGGGACAGGGAGAGACCCAGTACTTC. This sequence encodes CATSRQTGQGETQYF.

V usage is TRBV6-5 and J usage is TRBJ2-2, with TRBD1 matching over 7 bases. The CDR3 spans 13 residues. V lost 6 bases and J lost 7; bases outside the gene matches: 5. Germline V lookup: CDR1 MNHEY, CDR2 SVGAGI. CDR3 DNA: TGTGCCAGCAGAAGACAGGGTGGCGGGGAGCTGTTTTTT. Protein product: CASRRQGGGELFF.

The chain recombines TRBV3-1 (or the pseudogene TRBV3-2) with TRBJ2-1; either TRBD1 or TRBD2 may fit D (5 bases each). Germline V gene data show CDR1 as LGHDT and CDR2 as YNNKEL (reference sequence). The CDR3 sequence is 14 residues long. Trimming removed 4 bases at V and 2 bases at J, with 9 bases between. The CDR3 DNA reads as TGTGCCAGCAGCCTTAGGGGAGCCTACAATGAGCAGTTCTTC. Translated: CASSLRGAYNEQFF.

This chain uses TRBV5-5 with TRBJ1-5; D might be TRBD1 (6 bases). V was cut by 4 bases and J by 8 bases, with 10 bases left in between. This CDR3 spans 12 amino acids. CDR1 and CDR2 from the germline V gene are SGHKS and YYEKEE (reference sequence). The CDR3, as DNA: TGTGCCAGCAGCGCAGGGGTAGAGCCCCAGCATTTT. This encodes CASSAGVEPQHF.

The chain carries TRBV2 and TRBJ1-1; 8 nucleotides match TRBD1. Germline trimming cut 6 bases from V and 12 bases from J; bases unmatched to any gene: 9. CDR1 and CDR2 from the germline V gene are SNHLY and FYNNEI. This CDR3 is built from 12 residues. The CDR3 spells CASRRTGTRSFF. Written as DNA, the CDR3 is TGTGCCAGCAGAAGGACAGGGACGAGATCTTTCTTT.

V is TRBV6-5 and J is TRBJ1-1; D gene unclear. The CDR3 contains 13 residues. V shed 0 bases and J shed 1 base, with 3 bases lying between them. CDR1 and CDR2 (germline): MNHEY, SVGAGI. CDR3 sequence: CASSYSWNTEAFF. Written as DNA, the CDR3 is TGTGCCAGCAGTTACTCATGGAACACTGAAGCTTTCTTT.

Worth noting for this clone: This specimen includes other DNA sequences encoding the same CDR3. This sequence joins TRBV6-2 or TRBV6-3 and TRBJ1-1; no clear D gene. Germline V CDR1 and CDR2: MNHEY, SVGEGT. V was trimmed by 2 bases and J by 5 bases, leaving 6 bases between them. The CDR3 is 12 residues long. The CDR3 nucleotides are TGTGCCAGCAGTTACGATAGAACTGAAGCTTTCTTT. It specifies CASSYDRTEAFF.

The CDR3: CASSLGQGYGTIYF. The CDR3 bases are TGTGCCAGCAGCTTGGGACAGGGGTATGGCACCATATATTTT. The chain joins TRBV7-8 to TRBJ1-3, with 10 bases that match TRBD1. Germline CDR1 SGHVS, CDR2 FQNEAQ. This CDR3 comprises 14 residues. J lost 9 bases, V lost 3 bases, and 5 bases had no gene match.

The rearrangement uses TRBV7-9 and TRBJ1-6; weak D call: TRBD1 (6 bases). The CDR3 is 15 amino acids. The germline V gene encodes CDR1 SEHNR and CDR2 FQNEAQ (reference sequence). V gave up 1 base and J gave up 7 bases, with 11 bases separating them. CDR3 DNA sequence: TGTGCCAGCAGCTTAGACACGGGACAAAATTCACCCCTCCACTTT. Protein sequence: CASSLDTGQNSPLHF.

The V call is TRBV14, the J call TRBJ2-1, with D possibly being TRBD1 (5 bases). V was shortened by 1 base and J by 10 bases, with 11 bases between the two germline ends. CDR1 is SGHDN and CDR2 is FVKESK in the germline V gene. The CDR3 length is 13 residues. For the CDR3, the DNA is TGTGCCAGCAGCCAAGTTTCCAGGGAAGAGCAGTTCTTC. This encodes CASSQVSREEQFF.

V usage is TRBV18 and J usage is TRBJ1-5, with 7 bases aligning to TRBD1. This CDR3 has 15 amino acids. Looked up from germline, CDR1 is KGHSH and CDR2 is LQKENI. The ends lost 3 bases at V and 2 bases at J; junction bases unmatched: 4. The CDR3 nucleotides read TGTGCCAGCTCACCTTACAGGGGCGGCAATCAGCCCCAGCATTTT. This encodes CASSPYRGGNQPQHF.

The J gene is TRBJ1-4, the V gene TRBV19, with D uncertain. Germline CDR1 LNHDA, CDR2 SQIVND (reference sequence). The CDR3 contains 12 residues. V was cut by 3 bases and J by 8 bases, with 7 bases left in between. The CDR3 region is CASSMKGEKLFF. The CDR3 nucleotides read TGTGCCAGTAGTATGAAAGGGGAAAAACTGTTTTTT.